The T cell receptor beta chain under discussion was sequenced for a study of Graves' ophthalmopathy and Graves' hyperthyroidism. Germline V gene data show CDR1 as KGHDR and CDR2 as SFDVKD. This CDR3 has 16 amino acids. Between the trimmed V and J ends, which lost 4 bases and 0 bases, there was a span of 9 bases. In its sample, this clonotype was seen many times. For repertoire sequencing, the TCR beta CDR3 regions were amplified from RNA transcripts. HTBI primers were used in a first-round RT-PCR, which preceded a second-round multiplex PCR. Each CDR3 protein gets one entry after TCRdb re-called the multiplex PCR reads with MiXCR. Among approximately 500,000 distinct CDR3 sequences, 13% to 15% were seen once, and the ten largest hold about a tenth. PBMCs were isolated from a roughly 9.3 ml sample of fresh peripheral blood.

Sequencing input: blood. This chain connects TRBV24-1 to TRBJ2-6; D not resolved. The source of this sequence is a woman aged 30 to 39 with Graves' ophthalmopathy. In nucleotides, the CDR3 is TGTGCCACCAGTGAACCGGACGTCTCTGGGGCCAACGTCCTGACTTTC. This codes for CATSEPDVSGANVLTF.